The sequence of this TCR beta chain was determined in a study of T cells in tumors and immune-related adverse events. The V and J ends lost 4 bases and 6 bases, in that order; junction bases with no gene match: 7. In germline, CDR1 is LNHDA, CDR2 SQIVND (reference sequence). The CDR3 spans 15 residues. Measured with immunoSEQ multiplex PCR; TCRdb has only the in-frame clones, and not every one. The sample has about 11,000 clones, roughly 92% seen once. The gene calls are TRBV19 and TRBJ2-3; the match to TRBD1 covers 10 bases. Material: lymph node tissue, obtained from a patient treated with anti-PD-1 therapy. The receptor's source is a female donor with metastatic renal cell carcinoma. CDR3 sequence: CASSKRQGARDTQYF. The CDR3 nucleotides read TGTGCCAGTAGTAAGAGACAGGGGGCAAGGGATACGCAGTATTTT.